These T cell receptor beta chains were read from a single sample in a study of CXCR3-negative and CXCR3-positive naive CD8 T cells. TCRdb re-called the 5' RACE reads and catalogs CDR3 proteins one per entry, DNA excluded. The sample includes more than 45,000 distinct CDR3 sequences. What was sequenced was naive CXCR3- CD8+ T cells from blood. The receptors come from a human donor in good health. Some clones in this sample may be carry-over from other donors' samples. The CDR3 runs from the conserved cysteine through the conserved F or W. Each record gives: V gene, J gene, CDR3 protein.

V gene: TRBV5-6
J gene: TRBJ2-7
CDR3 protein: CASSLSISGYSYEQYF

V gene: TRBV29-1
J gene: TRBJ2-7
CDR3 protein: CSVRAPGQGGTYEQYF

V gene: TRBV6-6
J gene: TRBJ2-3
CDR3 protein: CASSTGGIAQYF

V gene: TRBV3-1
J gene: TRBJ2-2
CDR3 protein: CASSQYGPGDRGLLANTGELFF

V gene: TRBV5-1
J gene: TRBJ1-1
CDR3 protein: CASSLARGGFLEVFF

V gene: TRBV7-9
J gene: TRBJ2-7
CDR3 protein: CASSLIGQHPYEQYF

V gene: TRBV4-3
J gene: TRBJ1-3
CDR3 protein: CASSQDRGPGNTIYF

V gene: TRBV7-2
J gene: TRBJ2-5
CDR3 protein: CASSLPGTGQETQHF

V gene: TRBV29-1
J gene: TRBJ1-2
CDR3 protein: CSVDRDYGYTF

V gene: TRBV24-1
J gene: TRBJ1-4
CDR3 protein: CATSDPISTGDLEEKLFF

V gene: TRBV27
J gene: TRBJ2-7
CDR3 protein: CASSSDTESSYEQYF

V gene: TRBV7-6
J gene: TRBJ2-3
CDR3 protein: CASSLVADTQYF

V gene: TRBV20-1
J gene: TRBJ1-1
CDR3 protein: CSAIRGDTEAFF

V gene: TRBV7-9
J gene: TRBJ2-7
CDR3 protein: CASSSPRNDEQYF

V gene: TRBV12-3/TRBV12-4
J gene: TRBJ2-1
CDR3 protein: CASTLKFNEQFF

V gene: TRBV7-2
J gene: TRBJ1-2
CDR3 protein: CASSEDSYNGYTF

V gene: TRBV13
J gene: TRBJ2-7
CDR3 protein: CASSTSGGPPQYF

V gene: TRBV25-1
J gene: TRBJ2-7
CDR3 protein: CASSEGRGRPYEQYF

V gene: TRBV28
J gene: TRBJ1-6
CDR3 protein: CASSPAGENSPLHF

V gene: TRBV29-1
J gene: TRBJ2-5
CDR3 protein: CSAVMTGETQYF

V gene: TRBV6-2/TRBV6-3
J gene: TRBJ1-5
CDR3 protein: CASSAEGVTGWPQHF

V gene: TRBV6-4
J gene: TRBJ1-5
CDR3 protein: CASASIRERQPQHF

V gene: TRBV29-1
J gene: TRBJ1-3
CDR3 protein: CSVVDTGDSGNTIYF

V gene: TRBV7-3
J gene: TRBJ2-5
CDR3 protein: CASSFGGGEPQYF

V gene: TRBV14
J gene: TRBJ1-1
CDR3 protein: CASSQNGPTGTNTEAFF

V gene: TRBV14
J gene: TRBJ2-3
CDR3 protein: CACGQGRDTQYF

V gene: TRBV7-9
J gene: TRBJ2-7
CDR3 protein: CASSPGGTDRGRRTYEQYF

V gene: TRBV7-9
J gene: TRBJ2-5
CDR3 protein: CASSEPGQIPETQYF

V gene: TRBV9
J gene: TRBJ1-2
CDR3 protein: CASSVGGREDYGYTF

V gene: TRBV7-3
J gene: TRBJ2-3
CDR3 protein: CASSYGGATDTQYF

V gene: TRBV7-9
J gene: TRBJ2-4
CDR3 protein: CASSPGSEAKNIQYF

V gene: TRBV29-1
J gene: TRBJ2-3
CDR3 protein: CSVDLHTDTQYF

V gene: TRBV7-9
J gene: TRBJ2-7
CDR3 protein: CASTGLPLAGAIYEQYF

V gene: TRBV10-2
J gene: TRBJ2-4
CDR3 protein: CASSTPGRKENIQYF

V gene: TRBV15
J gene: TRBJ2-3
CDR3 protein: CATANPGGPSTDTQYF

V gene: TRBV4-3
J gene: TRBJ2-1
CDR3 protein: CASSQDRSRLAEINEQFF

V gene: TRBV28
J gene: TRBJ2-1
CDR3 protein: CASSSRLAGGLYNEQFF

V gene: TRBV5-1
J gene: TRBJ2-3
CDR3 protein: CASRLDGDFTDTQYF

V gene: TRBV29-1
J gene: TRBJ2-1
CDR3 protein: CSADQGAGNEQFF

V gene: TRBV12-3/TRBV12-4
J gene: TRBJ2-3
CDR3 protein: CASSFDRVDTQYF

V gene: TRBV28
J gene: TRBJ2-5
CDR3 protein: CASSHNLGTQETQYF

V gene: TRBV7-9
J gene: TRBJ1-1
CDR3 protein: CASSTGRQENTEAFF

V gene: TRBV9
J gene: TRBJ1-5
CDR3 protein: CASSVGQGGNQPQHF

V gene: TRBV12-3/TRBV12-4
J gene: TRBJ1-2
CDR3 protein: CASSPPLLGQSHGYTF

V gene: TRBV7-9
J gene: TRBJ2-3
CDR3 protein: CASSLYDRADTDTQYF

V gene: TRBV29-1
J gene: TRBJ2-7
CDR3 protein: CSVWGVEEQYF

V gene: TRBV6-2/TRBV6-3
J gene: TRBJ2-7
CDR3 protein: CASSLPYGADYEQYF

V gene: TRBV28
J gene: TRBJ2-7
CDR3 protein: CASSLPGNYEQYF

V gene: TRBV9
J gene: TRBJ2-7
CDR3 protein: CASSVSGHLSSYEQYF

V gene: TRBV6-2/TRBV6-3
J gene: TRBJ2-3
CDR3 protein: CASSYGQVFTDTQYF

V gene: TRBV19
J gene: TRBJ1-1
CDR3 protein: CASSEGLEAFF

V gene: TRBV6-5
J gene: TRBJ2-7
CDR3 protein: CASSYGADYEQYF

V gene: TRBV27
J gene: TRBJ2-5
CDR3 protein: CASRSWTSQETQYF

V gene: TRBV21-1
J gene: TRBJ2-5
CDR3 protein: CASSKGRRERGRETQYF